Listed below are T cell receptor beta chains from one sample, sequenced in a study of cytomegalovirus exposure and HLA in healthy donors. Clones were read by immunoSEQ multiplex PCR, and TCRdb kept only the in-frame ones, dropping some. The sample lists about 160,000 clones, roughly 80% occurring once. Sequencing was carried out using PBMCs. The receptors were sampled from a man aged 30-40 years in good health and CMV-seronegative. Each CDR3 is given with its conserved first and last residue. D genes are given only for firm matches. Only part of the rows carry a size: once, few, many, or a class if the clone is expanded.

CDR3 DNA: TGTGCCAGCAGCTTTTTTTTACAGGGGGCAGAGGGCTACACCTTC
CDR3 protein: CASSFFLQGAEGYTF
J gene: TRBJ1-2
D gene: TRBD1
V gene: TRBV7-9
clone size: -

CDR3 DNA: TGTGCCAGCTCACCAAGGACAGGGGGCACAGATACGCAGTATTTT
CDR3 protein: CASSPRTGGTDTQYF
J gene: TRBJ2-3
D gene: TRBD1
V gene: TRBV18
clone size: -

CDR3 DNA: TGTGCCAGCAGCGTAGCAGCTAGCGCAAGCACAGATACGCAGTATTTT
CDR3 protein: CASSVAASASTDTQYF
J gene: TRBJ2-3
D gene: -
V gene: TRBV9
clone size: -

CDR3 DNA: TGTGCCAGCAGCGAGGGACAGGTGGAAGAGCAGTACTTC
CDR3 protein: CASSEGQVEEQYF
J gene: TRBJ2-5
D gene: TRBD1
V gene: TRBV9
clone size: -

CDR3 DNA: TGTGCCAGTAGTGCAAGACTAGTCGACGGGGAGCTGTTTTTT
CDR3 protein: CASSARLVDGELFF
J gene: TRBJ2-2
D gene: -
V gene: TRBV19
clone size: -

CDR3 DNA: TGTGCCAGCAGTTCGGCCGCCATGCGCGGGAACACTGAAGCTTTCTTT
CDR3 protein: CASSSAAMRGNTEAFF
J gene: TRBJ1-1
D gene: -
V gene: TRBV27
clone size: -

CDR3 DNA: TGTGCCAGCAGCTCAGCGGGGTCCTACAATGAGCAGTTCTTC
CDR3 protein: CASSSAGSYNEQFF
J gene: TRBJ2-1
D gene: TRBD2
V gene: TRBV7-3
clone size: -

CDR3 DNA: TGTGCCAGCAGTGAGAGAGGGATTCGGACTGAAGCTTTCTTT
CDR3 protein: CASSERGIRTEAFF
J gene: TRBJ1-1
D gene: -
V gene: TRBV6-4
clone size: -

CDR3 DNA: TGTGCCAGCAGCTTAGTCGTTCGCGAGCAGTACTTC
CDR3 protein: CASSLVVREQYF
J gene: TRBJ2-7
D gene: -
V gene: TRBV11-2
clone size: -

CDR3 DNA: TGTGCTAGTGCCCCGGAGGGGCGGGGCTCCTACAATGAGCAGTTCTTC
CDR3 protein: CASAPEGRGSYNEQFF
J gene: TRBJ2-1
D gene: -
V gene: TRBV12-5
clone size: -

CDR3 DNA: TGTGCCAGTAGTATAACCAGGGAAACTAATGAAAAACTGTTTTTT
CDR3 protein: CASSITRETNEKLFF
J gene: TRBJ1-4
D gene: -
V gene: TRBV19
clone size: -

CDR3 DNA: TGTGCCAGCAGCTTAGGACAGGGGAGTTTGAGAGGCTACACCTTC
CDR3 protein: CASSLGQGSLRGYTF
J gene: TRBJ1-2
D gene: TRBD1
V gene: TRBV5-5
clone size: once

CDR3 DNA: TGTGCCAGCAGCTTGGGCCGGGACAGGGTCAATCAGCCCCAGCATTTT
CDR3 protein: CASSLGRDRVNQPQHF
J gene: TRBJ1-5
D gene: TRBD1
V gene: TRBV11-3
clone size: -

CDR3 DNA: TGTGCCAGCAGCTCCCCGCGGCTAGCGGGCCGGTACAATGAGCAGTTCTTC
CDR3 protein: CASSSPRLAGRYNEQFF
J gene: TRBJ2-1
D gene: TRBD2
V gene: TRBV9
clone size: -

CDR3 DNA: TGTGCCAGCAGCTTAGGACAGGGTAATTATCAGCCCCAGCATTTT
CDR3 protein: CASSLGQGNYQPQHF
J gene: TRBJ1-5
D gene: TRBD1
V gene: TRBV7-6
clone size: -

CDR3 DNA: TGTGCCAGCCGGTCTAGCGGGAGTAGCGGCACCGGGGAGCTGTTTTTT
CDR3 protein: CASRSSGSSGTGELFF
J gene: TRBJ2-2
D gene: TRBD2
V gene: TRBV5-4
clone size: -

CDR3 DNA: TGTGCCACCAGCAGAGATACCGGGACAGATTTTTTCACAGATACGCAGTATTTT
CDR3 protein: CATSRDTGTDFFTDTQYF
J gene: TRBJ2-3
D gene: TRBD1
V gene: TRBV15
clone size: -

CDR3 DNA: TGTGCCAGCAGTGACGTGGGGACTCCCAATTCACCCCTCCACTTT
CDR3 protein: CASSDVGTPNSPLHF
J gene: TRBJ1-6
D gene: -
V gene: TRBV6-4
clone size: -

CDR3 DNA: TGTGCCAGCAGCATCTACGGGGAGCTGTTTTTT
CDR3 protein: CASSIYGELFF
J gene: TRBJ2-2
D gene: -
V gene: TRBV7-9
clone size: -

CDR3 DNA: TGTGCCAGCAGCCCGGGACTAGAGGCTCGAGGGCAGTTCTTC
CDR3 protein: CASSPGLEARGQFF
J gene: TRBJ2-1
D gene: TRBD2
V gene: TRBV27
clone size: -

CDR3 DNA: TGTGCCAGTAGTTCGGACAGGGGGTACTCCTACGAGCAGTACTTC
CDR3 protein: CASSSDRGYSYEQYF
J gene: TRBJ2-7
D gene: TRBD1
V gene: TRBV19
clone size: few

CDR3 DNA: TGTGCCAGCAGCCCAGGGCCAGCGGGAGGTTCCAATGAGCAGTTCTTC
CDR3 protein: CASSPGPAGGSNEQFF
J gene: TRBJ2-1
D gene: TRBD2
V gene: TRBV7-3
clone size: few

CDR3 DNA: TGTGCCAGCAGTGACCACACAGGGGGCGCGGAGACCCAGTACTTC
CDR3 protein: CASSDHTGGAETQYF
J gene: TRBJ2-5
D gene: TRBD1
V gene: TRBV25-1
clone size: -

CDR3 DNA: TGTGCCAGCAGCCCAGCCGGGGTTGATGAAAAACTGTTTTTT
CDR3 protein: CASSPAGVDEKLFF
J gene: TRBJ1-4
D gene: -
V gene: TRBV7-6
clone size: -

CDR3 DNA: TGCACCAGCAGCCAAGATCTAGCGAAAGAGGAAGAGACCCAGTACTTC
CDR3 protein: CTSSQDLAKEEETQYF
J gene: TRBJ2-5
D gene: -
V gene: TRBV1
clone size: -

CDR3 DNA: TGTGCCTTGACCGGGGGGAATAGAGAGACCCAGTACTTC
CDR3 protein: CALTGGNRETQYF
J gene: TRBJ2-5
D gene: TRBD2
V gene: TRBV30
clone size: -

CDR3 DNA: TGTGCCAGCAGTGAAGGGCTAGCGGGGCCAACCTACAATGAGCAGTTCTTC
CDR3 protein: CASSEGLAGPTYNEQFF
J gene: TRBJ2-1
D gene: TRBD2
V gene: TRBV6-1
clone size: -

CDR3 DNA: TGTGCCAGTAGGGGGCCAGGGGAGACCCAGTACTTC
CDR3 protein: CASRGPGETQYF
J gene: TRBJ2-5
D gene: -
V gene: TRBV19
clone size: -

CDR3 DNA: TGTGCCACCAGTTGGACAGGGGACGCCTACGAGCAGTACTTC
CDR3 protein: CATSWTGDAYEQYF
J gene: TRBJ2-7
D gene: TRBD1
V gene: TRBV15
clone size: -

CDR3 DNA: TGTGCCAGCAGTACCGGGACTAGCGGCTCTGGGGCCAACGTCCTGACTTTC
CDR3 protein: CASSTGTSGSGANVLTF
J gene: TRBJ2-6
D gene: TRBD2
V gene: TRBV28
clone size: -

CDR3 DNA: TGTGCCAGCAGCTTGGGGGGTAGCGGGGTCTACAATGAGCAGTTCTTC
CDR3 protein: CASSLGGSGVYNEQFF
J gene: TRBJ2-1
D gene: TRBD2
V gene: TRBV5-4
clone size: -

CDR3 DNA: TGTGCCAGCACCCCCGGGACAGGGGGCCCAGGTCCCTACGAGCAGTACTTC
CDR3 protein: CASTPGTGGPGPYEQYF
J gene: TRBJ2-7
D gene: TRBD1
V gene: TRBV9
clone size: -

CDR3 DNA: TGTGCCAGCAGCGTAGATAACAGCCCGAATTCACCCCTCCACTTT
CDR3 protein: CASSVDNSPNSPLHF
J gene: TRBJ1-6
D gene: -
V gene: TRBV9
clone size: few

CDR3 DNA: TGTGCCTGGAGAAGAAGGGGGTCCTCCTATGGCTACACCTTC
CDR3 protein: CAWRRRGSSYGYTF
J gene: TRBJ1-2
D gene: -
V gene: TRBV30
clone size: -

CDR3 DNA: TGTGCCAGCAGTGACGCCTACAGGGCAGATACGCAGTATTTT
CDR3 protein: CASSDAYRADTQYF
J gene: TRBJ2-3
D gene: -
V gene: TRBV6-4
clone size: -

CDR3 DNA: TGTGCCAGCAGTCTAGGCAGCACCTTCTATGGCTACACCTTC
CDR3 protein: CASSLGSTFYGYTF
J gene: TRBJ1-2
D gene: -
V gene: TRBV28
clone size: once

CDR3 DNA: TGCGCCAGCAGCTTAGAGGCCGAGCAGTACTTC
CDR3 protein: CASSLEAEQYF
J gene: TRBJ2-7
D gene: -
V gene: TRBV5-1
clone size: -

CDR3 DNA: TGTGCCAGCAGCGTAGTCGGACAGGGTGATGAGCAGTTCTTC
CDR3 protein: CASSVVGQGDEQFF
J gene: TRBJ2-1
D gene: TRBD1
V gene: TRBV9
clone size: -

CDR3 DNA: TGTGCCAGCAGCGAGGGGGGGTGGAATGAAAAACTGTTTTTT
CDR3 protein: CASSEGGWNEKLFF
J gene: TRBJ1-4
D gene: -
V gene: TRBV9
clone size: once

CDR3 DNA: TGTGCCAGTAGAGGGGCAGGGCGCTACAATGAGCAGTTCTTC
CDR3 protein: CASRGAGRYNEQFF
J gene: TRBJ2-1
D gene: -
V gene: TRBV19
clone size: -